The 19 T cell receptor beta chains below come from one sample, sequenced in a study of T cells in Graves' hyperthyroidism and ophthalmopathy. Using RNA transcripts as the source, TCR beta CDR3 regions were amplified. HTBI primers were used for first-round RT-PCR of the TCR CDR3. TCRdb recomputed calls from the multiplex PCR reads with MiXCR, one row per CDR3 protein. The profile shows about 500,000 distinct CDR3 sequences, 40% to 50% of them singletons. The sequencing input was peripheral blood or thyroid tissue (not recorded which). The source is an adult woman with Graves' disease, either hyperthyroidism or ophthalmopathy (not recorded which).

The chain employs TRBV7-2 and TRBJ1-5; D call uncertain. Trimming removed 1 base from V and 0 bases from J, with 7 bases in between. The length of the CDR3 is 15 residues. Germline V gene lookup returns CDR1 SGHTA and CDR2 FQGNSA. CDR3 in amino acids: CASSLVQDSNQPQHF. CDR3 in DNA: TGTGCCAGCAGCTTAGTTCAGGATAGCAATCAGCCCCAGCATTTT.

This chain uses TRBV20-1 with TRBJ2-7; 13 bases fit TRBD2. CDR3 length: 15 amino acids. The germline gives CDR1 DFQATT, CDR2 SNEGSKA (reference sequence). With V trimmed by 3 bases and J by 6 bases, 8 bases remained unmatched. CDR3 in DNA: TGCAGTGCTAGTCGGACTAGCGGGAGCATGGCCGAGCAGTACTTC. It yields the protein CSASRTSGSMAEQYF.

At least ten counts were recorded for this clonotype. The gene calls are TRBV20-1 and TRBJ1-3, with 8 bases identical to TRBD1. The germline V gene has CDR1 DFQATT and CDR2 SNEGSKA (reference sequence). CDR3 length equals 15 residues. V gave up 5 bases and J gave up 3 bases; unmatched junction bases: 9. Here the CDR3 DNA reads TGCAGTGCTTCTGGGACAGGTTCGGTTGGAAACACCATATATTTT. Protein: CSASGTGSVGNTIYF.

The chain employs TRBV28 and TRBJ1-5; no definite D call. CDR3 size: 16 residues. CDR1 MDHEN and CDR2 SYDVKM come from the germline V gene. V was cut by 1 base and J by 9 bases, with 19 bases left in between. CDR3 sequence reads: CASSLLSGSAIMPQHF. CDR3 coding DNA: TGTGCCAGCAGTTTATTATCCGGGTCTGCTATCATGCCCCAGCATTTT.

The chain joins TRBV5-6 to TRBJ2-6; the D call may be TRBD1 or TRBD2 (6 bases each). Germline lookup yields CDR1 SGHDT and CDR2 YYEEEE. Trimming pared 4 bases from V and 0 bases from J, leaving 14 bases between. This CDR3 spans 17 amino acids. CDR3 loop: CASSPGGTISGANVLTF. In DNA, the CDR3 is TGTGCCAGCAGCCCAGGCGGGACAATCTCTGGGGCCAACGTCCTGACTTTC. The full variable domain, with the rest looked up from reference TRBV5-6 and TRBJ2-6, is DAGVTQSPTHLIKTRGQQVTLRCSPKSGHDTVSWYQQALGQGPQFIFQYYEEEERQRGNFPDRFSGHQFPNYSSELNVNALLLGDSALYLCASSPGGTISGANVLTFGAGSRLTVL.

In this sample, this clonotype turned up once. This CDR3 fails to terminate in the conserved phenylalanine or tryptophan, so it likely reflects a read error. It is unclear where the CDR3 begins or ends on the DNA, so no DNA is shown, and the CDR3 is as TCRdb lists it. This chain links TRBV7-9 with TRBJ1-1. Germline V gene data show CDR1 as SEHNR and CDR2 as FQNEAQ (reference sequence). The CDR3 comprises 10 residues, both ends counted. This CDR3 reads CASSSSGASY.

Points on this clonotype: A single base separates this from a much larger clone, so it may be a read error. The J gene is TRBJ1-5, the V gene TRBV7-9, with TRBD1 matching over 11 bases. The CDR3 has 17 amino acids. Germline values: CDR1 SEHNR, CDR2 FQNEAQ (reference sequence). The CDR3: CVSSQNPGQGASQPQHF. The CDR3 bases are TGTGTCAGCAGCCAAAACCCCGGACAGGGGGCGAGTCAGCCCCAGCATTTT.

The chain carries TRBV29-1 and TRBJ2-5; possible D gene TRBD2, 6 bases. Trimming took 4 bases from V and 4 from J, leaving 16 bases between them. Germline loops: CDR1 SQVTM, CDR2 ANQGSEA. The CDR3 loop spans 14 amino acids. This CDR3 is CSVAGQGLGETQYF. CDR3 nucleotides: TGCAGCGTTGCGGGGCAGGGACTGGGAGAGACCCAGTACTTC.

This clonotype occurred many times. The rearrangement uses TRBV10-3 and TRBJ2-5, with 10 bases fitting TRBD2. This CDR3 has 15 amino acids. With V trimmed by 11 bases and J by 5 bases, 14 bases remained unmatched. Per the germline V gene, CDR1 is ENHRY and CDR2 is SYGVKD. The CDR3 region has the DNA TGTGCCTCCCGTGGGGGAAGCGGGAGGGCTGAGACCCAGTACTTC. This gives the protein CASRGGSGRAETQYF.

The chain is built from TRBV11-2 and TRBJ2-7, with a weak D call TRBD1 (6 bases). V lost 7 bases and J lost 3, with 13 bases in between. Germline V lookup: CDR1 SGHAT, CDR2 FQNNGV. The CDR3 sequence is 13 residues long. CDR3 region: CASKNTGIYEQYF. The DNA for the CDR3 is TGTGCCAGCAAAAACACAGGGATCTACGAGCAGTACTTC.

The V gene is TRBV5-1, the J gene TRBJ1-2, with a weak D call TRBD1 (5 bases). V was cut by 7 bases and J by 1 base, with 11 bases left in between. The CDR3 covers 13 residues. Germline CDR1 and CDR2: SGHRS and YFSETQ. The CDR3 DNA reads TGCGCCAGCGGGGACGGGGGTAACTATGGCTACACCTTC. Its protein product is CASGDGGNYGYTF. Full variable domain (missing parts from reference TRBV5-1 and TRBJ1-2): KAGVTQTPRYLIKTRGQQVTLSCSPISGHRSVSWYQQTPGQGLQFLFEYFSETQRNKGNFPGRFSGRQFSNSRSEMNVSTLELGDSALYLCASGDGGNYGYTFGSGTRLTVV.

Here the CDR3 reads CASSPPGGAGVGEQYF. DNA for the CDR3: TGTGCCAGCAGCCCCCCGGGAGGGGCAGGGGTGGGCGAGCAGTACTTC. The chain employs TRBV7-2 and TRBJ2-7; 8 nucleotides line up with TRBD2. V lost 5 bases and J lost 6; bases outside the gene matches: 15. The CDR3 spans 16 residues. Germline V gives CDR1 SGHTA, CDR2 FQGNSA.

This chain links TRBV4-1 with TRBJ1-4; D is perhaps TRBD1 (5 bases). CDR1 and CDR2 (germline): MGHRA, YSYEKL. The CDR3 spans 15 residues. Trimming stripped 1 base from V and 6 bases from J, with 12 bases between. In DNA form, the CDR3 reads TGCGCCAGCAGCCAAGCGTTCAGGGATGATGAAAAACTGTTTTTT. Encoded protein: CASSQAFRDDEKLFF.

This clonotype occurred many times. J is TRBJ2-7 and V is TRBV20-1; 9 bases agree with TRBD1. CDR1 is DFQATT, CDR2 SNEGSKA, per germline (reference sequence). The CDR3 sequence is 16 residues long. Trimming took 4 bases from V and 4 from J; bases not matched to a gene: 14. This chain's CDR3 is CSANGQHRDRAYEQYF. The CDR3 DNA reads TGCAGTGCTAACGGACAACACCGGGACAGGGCGTACGAGCAGTACTTC.

The chain uses TRBV15 and TRBJ1-5; unclear D gene. Germline CDR1 and CDR2: LNHNV and YYDKDF (reference sequence). Trimming took off 5 bases at V and 2 bases at J, with 10 bases between the two ends. The CDR3 runs 14 residues. The CDR3 sequence is CATSPSGGNQPQHF. CDR3 bases: TGTGCCACCAGCCCCAGCGGGGGCAATCAGCCCCAGCATTTT.

The chain employs TRBV19 and TRBJ2-7, with unresolved D. The CDR3 has 13 residues. From germline, CDR1 is LNHDA and CDR2 SQIVND (reference sequence). Trimming took 6 bases from V and 6 from J, leaving 15 bases between them. The CDR3 DNA sequence: TGTGCCAGTAGCGACCTCATAGGCGCCGAGCAGTACTTC. As protein: CASSDLIGAEQYF. The full variable domain, in which reference TRBV19 and TRBJ2-7 provide the parts outside the CDR3, is DGGITQSPKYLFRKEGQNVTLSCEQNLNHDAMYWYRQDPGQGLRLIYYSQIVNDFQKGDIAEGYSVSREKKESFPLTVTSAQKNPTAFYLCASSDLIGAEQYFGPGTRLTVT.

The chain links TRBV7-2 to TRBJ2-5, with 10 bases lining up with TRBD2. The CDR3 is 15 amino acids. V lost 5 bases and J lost 5; bases outside the gene matches: 8. The germline V gene encodes CDR1 SGHTA and CDR2 FQGNSA. CDR3 bases: TGTGCCAGCAGCCAGACTAGCGGGTCAGGGGAGACCCAGTACTTC. Its protein product is CASSQTSGSGETQYF.

In its sample, this clonotype was seen many times. The chain employs TRBV10-3 and TRBJ1-2; maybe TRBD1 (6 bases). V was shortened by 3 bases and J by 8 bases, with 22 bases between the two germline ends. From germline, CDR1 is ENHRY and CDR2 SYGVKD. The CDR3 is 16 amino acids. CDR3 nucleotide sequence: TGTGCCATCAGTGAAGCTAAAAACAAGGGGGTCGGCGGCTACACCTTC. Residues: CAISEAKNKGVGGYTF.

This clonotype showed up many times. The V call is TRBV7-9, the J call TRBJ1-3; 8 bases match TRBD1. Germline V lookup: CDR1 SEHNR, CDR2 FQNEAQ (reference sequence). This CDR3 is built from 16 residues. The V and J ends lost 6 bases and 7 bases, in that order; junction bases with no gene match: 14. DNA of the CDR3: TGTGCCAGCAGTTATATCACAGGGGGTAGAGGCAACACCATATATTTT. Amino acid sequence: CASSYITGGRGNTIYF.